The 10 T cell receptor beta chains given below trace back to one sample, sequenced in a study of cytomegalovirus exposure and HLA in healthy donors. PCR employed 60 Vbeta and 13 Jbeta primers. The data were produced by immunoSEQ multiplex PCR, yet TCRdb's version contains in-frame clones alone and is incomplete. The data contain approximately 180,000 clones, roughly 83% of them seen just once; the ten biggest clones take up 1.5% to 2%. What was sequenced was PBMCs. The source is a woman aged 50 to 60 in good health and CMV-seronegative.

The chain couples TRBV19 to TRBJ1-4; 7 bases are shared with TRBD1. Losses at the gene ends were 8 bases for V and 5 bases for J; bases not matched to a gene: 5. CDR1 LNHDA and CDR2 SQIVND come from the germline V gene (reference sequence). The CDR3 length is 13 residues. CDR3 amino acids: CASRGQTNEKLFF. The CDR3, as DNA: TGTGCCAGTCGGGGACAGACCAATGAAAAACTGTTTTTT.

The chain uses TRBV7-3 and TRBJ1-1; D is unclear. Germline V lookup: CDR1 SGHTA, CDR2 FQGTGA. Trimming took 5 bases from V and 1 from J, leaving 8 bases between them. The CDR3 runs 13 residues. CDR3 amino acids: CASSPTSNTEAFF. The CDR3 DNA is TGTGCCAGCAGCCCCACTTCGAACACTGAAGCTTTCTTT.

The CDR3 nucleotides are TGTGCCAGCAGCCAACAGAACACTGAAGCTTTCTTT. Its translation: CASSQQNTEAFF. This chain links TRBV7-8 with TRBJ1-1; D is ambiguous. Trimming cost V 5 bases and J 1 base, with 5 bases left between them. Germline V lookup: CDR1 SGHVS, CDR2 FQNEAQ. This CDR3 spans 12 amino acids.

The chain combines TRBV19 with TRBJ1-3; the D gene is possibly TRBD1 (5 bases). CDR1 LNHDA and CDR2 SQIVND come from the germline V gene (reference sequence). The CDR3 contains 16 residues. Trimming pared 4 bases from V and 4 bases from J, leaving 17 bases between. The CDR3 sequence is CASSTVGRTGGNTIYF. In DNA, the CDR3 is TGTGCCAGTAGTACTGTTGGTCGAACAGGAGGAAACACCATATATTTT.

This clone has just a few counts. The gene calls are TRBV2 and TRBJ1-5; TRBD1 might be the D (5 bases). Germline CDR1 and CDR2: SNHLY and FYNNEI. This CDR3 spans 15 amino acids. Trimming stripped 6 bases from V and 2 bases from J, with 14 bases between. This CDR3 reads CASRNRGFGNQPQHF. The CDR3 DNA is TGTGCCAGCAGAAATAGGGGTTTTGGCAATCAGCCCCAGCATTTT.

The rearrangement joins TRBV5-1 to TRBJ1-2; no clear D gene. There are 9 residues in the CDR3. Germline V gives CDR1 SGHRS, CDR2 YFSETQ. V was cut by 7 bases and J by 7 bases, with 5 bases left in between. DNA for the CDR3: TGCGCCAGCGTCGTTGGCTACACCTTC. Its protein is CASVVGYTF.

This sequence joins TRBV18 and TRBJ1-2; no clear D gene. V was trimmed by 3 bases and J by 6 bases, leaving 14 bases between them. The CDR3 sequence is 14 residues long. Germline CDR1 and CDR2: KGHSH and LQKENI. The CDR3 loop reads CASSPTVLGNGYTF. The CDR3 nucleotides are TGTGCCAGCTCACCCACAGTCCTCGGAAATGGCTACACCTTC. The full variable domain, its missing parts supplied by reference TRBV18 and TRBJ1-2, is NAGVMQNPRHLVRRRGQEARLRCSPMKGHSHVYWYRQLPEEGLKFMVYLQKENIIDESGMPKERFSAEFPKEGPSILRIQQVVRGDSAAYFCASSPTVLGNGYTFGSGTRLTVV.

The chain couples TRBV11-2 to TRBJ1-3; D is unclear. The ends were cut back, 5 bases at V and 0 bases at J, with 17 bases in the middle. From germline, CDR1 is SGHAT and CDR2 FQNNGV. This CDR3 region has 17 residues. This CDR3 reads CASSPRKSFDSGNTIYF. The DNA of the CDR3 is TGTGCCAGCAGCCCTAGGAAGAGTTTCGACTCTGGAAACACCATATATTTT.

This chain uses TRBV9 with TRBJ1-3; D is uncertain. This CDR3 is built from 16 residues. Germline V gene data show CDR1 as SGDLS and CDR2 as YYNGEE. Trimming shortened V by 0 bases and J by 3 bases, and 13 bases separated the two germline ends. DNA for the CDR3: TGTGCCAGCAGCGTAGCAATGACGGGAGGTGGAAACACCATATATTTT. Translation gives CASSVAMTGGGNTIYF. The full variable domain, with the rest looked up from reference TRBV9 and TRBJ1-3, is DSGVTQTPKHLITATGQRVTLRCSPRSGDLSVYWYQQSLDQGLQFLIQYYNGEERAKGNILERFSAQQFPDLHSELNLSSLELGDSALYFCASSVAMTGGGNTIYFGEGSWLTVV.

The CDR3 DNA follows: TGCGCCAGCAGCTCCCCTGATGGGAGGGCCGCAAATGAGCAGTTCTTC. Translated, it gives CASSSPDGRAANEQFF. The chain has TRBV5-1 and TRBJ2-1; 7 bases line up with TRBD2. Germline V gene sequence: CDR1 SGHRS, CDR2 YFSETQ. J lost 7 bases, V lost 3 bases, and 13 bases had no gene match. This CDR3 region has 16 residues.